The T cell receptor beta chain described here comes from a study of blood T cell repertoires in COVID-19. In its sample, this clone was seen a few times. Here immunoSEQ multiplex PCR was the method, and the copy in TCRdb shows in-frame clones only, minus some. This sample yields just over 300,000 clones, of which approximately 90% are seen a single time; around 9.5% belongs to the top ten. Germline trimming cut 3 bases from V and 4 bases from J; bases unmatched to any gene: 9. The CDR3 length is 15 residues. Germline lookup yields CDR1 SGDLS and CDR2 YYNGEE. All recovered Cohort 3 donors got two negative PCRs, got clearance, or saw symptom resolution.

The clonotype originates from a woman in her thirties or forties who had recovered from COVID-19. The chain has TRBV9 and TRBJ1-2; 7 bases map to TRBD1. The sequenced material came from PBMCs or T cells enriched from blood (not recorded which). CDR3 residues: CASSGGEGAIYGYTF. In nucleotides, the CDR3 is TGTGCCAGCAGCGGGGGTGAGGGGGCGATCTATGGCTACACCTTC.